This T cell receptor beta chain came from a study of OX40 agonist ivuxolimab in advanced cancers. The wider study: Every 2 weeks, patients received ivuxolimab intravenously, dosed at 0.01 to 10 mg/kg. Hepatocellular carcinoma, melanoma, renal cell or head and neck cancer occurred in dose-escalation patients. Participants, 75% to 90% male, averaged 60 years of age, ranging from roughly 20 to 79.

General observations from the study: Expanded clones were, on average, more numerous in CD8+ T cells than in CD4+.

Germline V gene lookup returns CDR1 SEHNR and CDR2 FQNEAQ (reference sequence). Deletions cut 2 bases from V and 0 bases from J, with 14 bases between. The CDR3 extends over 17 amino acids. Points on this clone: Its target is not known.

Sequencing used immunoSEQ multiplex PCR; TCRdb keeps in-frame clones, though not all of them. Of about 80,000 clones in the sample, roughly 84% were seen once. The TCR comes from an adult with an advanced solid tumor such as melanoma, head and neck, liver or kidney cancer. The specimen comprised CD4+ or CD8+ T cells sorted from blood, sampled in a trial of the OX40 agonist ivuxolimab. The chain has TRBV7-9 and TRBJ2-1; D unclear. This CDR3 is CASSLLPLGFSYNEQFF. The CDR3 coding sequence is TGTGCCAGCAGCTTACTTCCGCTTGGGTTCTCCTACAATGAGCAGTTCTTC.